A single sample is the source of the 26 T cell receptor beta chains below, sequenced in a study of regulatory T cells in long-lasting Graves disease. Regarding time point: newly diagnosed GD, antithyroid drugs for less than 3 months. With RNA extracted from PBMCs as input, the TCR library was made. Arm-PCR of CDR3 regions and iRepertoire HTBI primers were the basis on which TCR beta libraries were built. TCRdb re-derived calls from the multiplex PCR reads in MiXCR, one entry per CDR3 protein. The profile shows under 450,000 distinct CDR3 sequences, approximately 10% of them singletons. These same records also appear under a second study, on T cells in Graves' hyperthyroidism and ophthalmopathy.

Sequences were derived from peripheral blood mononuclear cells (PBMCs), sampled at new diagnosis, from a patient treated with antithyroid drugs. Receptors originate from a young woman with Graves disease.

This clonotype occurred many times. The chain couples TRBV6-1 to TRBJ2-5; weak D call: TRBD1 (5 bases). Germline values: CDR1 MNHNS, CDR2 SASEGT. The CDR3 runs 13 residues. V lost 5 bases and J lost 5, with 12 bases in between. CDR3 sequence: CASSPRTMETQYF. CDR3 nucleotide sequence: TGTGCCAGCAGTCCAAGGACAATGGAGACCCAGTACTTC.

This clonotype was seen many times. This sequence joins TRBV7-6 and TRBJ1-1; weak D call: TRBD1 (6 bases). Germline V gives CDR1 SGHVS, CDR2 FNYEAQ. The CDR3 length is 14 residues. Trimming removed 3 bases from V and 3 bases from J, with 11 bases in between. The CDR3 DNA reads TGTGCCAGCAGCTTGATGGGGGCGGACACTGAAGCTTTCTTT. As protein: CASSLMGADTEAFF.

This clonotype was observed at least ten times. This chain links TRBV7-6 with TRBJ2-1, with 11 bases matching TRBD2. The ends lost 4 bases at V and 3 bases at J; junction bases unmatched: 2. Germline CDR1 SGHVS, CDR2 FNYEAQ. The CDR3 length is 15 residues. The CDR3 sequence is CASSSTSGGYNEQFF. The CDR3 DNA is TGTGCCAGCAGCTCAACTAGCGGGGGCTACAATGAGCAGTTCTTC.

This clonotype was seen a handful of times. The chain employs TRBV19 and TRBJ2-7; D not certain. Between the trimmed V and J ends, which lost 5 bases and 0 bases, there was a span of 14 bases. This CDR3 spans 15 amino acids. Germline V gives CDR1 LNHDA, CDR2 SQIVND (reference sequence). CDR3 sequence reads: CASSLVGSNSYEQYF. The DNA of the CDR3 is TGTGCCAGTAGTTTGGTAGGGTCCAACTCCTACGAGCAGTACTTC.

This clonotype appeared many times. J is TRBJ1-5 and V is TRBV12-3 or TRBV12-4, with D possibly being TRBD1 (6 bases). This CDR3 region has 13 residues. The ends were cut back, 7 bases at V and 6 bases at J, with 13 bases in the middle. The CDR3 reads CASTNRAPQPQHF. The CDR3 nucleotides read TGTGCCAGCACAAACAGGGCGCCTCAGCCCCAGCATTTT.

This clonotype was detected many times. This chain links TRBV7-3 with TRBJ1-5; 7 nucleotides line up with TRBD1. CDR1 is SGHTA, CDR2 FQGTGA, per germline. V dropped 0 bases and J dropped 2; count of bases not matched to a gene: 1. There are 15 residues in the CDR3. For the CDR3, the DNA is TGTGCCAGCAGCTTAACAGGGGGCCGCAATCAGCCCCAGCATTTT. Translated: CASSLTGGRNQPQHF.

The CDR3 loop is CASGENEKLFF. Written as DNA, the CDR3 is TGTGCCAGCGGGGAGAATGAAAAACTGTTTTTT. The J gene is TRBJ1-4, the V gene TRBV6-2 or TRBV6-3; no definite D call. The CDR3 is 11 amino acids. Germline V gene data show CDR1 as MNHEY and CDR2 as SVGEGT. V was clipped by 8 bases and J by 5 bases, with 6 bases between them.

This clonotype has a count of ten or more. The junction does not match germline at one end; this may be a read error. The gene calls are TRBV11-2 and TRBJ1-1, with D uncertain. Germline V gene sequence: CDR1 SGHAT, CDR2 FQNNGV. The CDR3 contains 14 residues. The CDR3 DNA reads as TGCGCCAGCAGCCAGTATAGTAAGGACACTGAAGCTTTCTTT. This gives the protein CASSQYSKDTEAFF.

This clonotype appeared many times. This chain links TRBV28 with TRBJ2-7; perhaps TRBD1 as D (6 bases). The CDR3 has 13 amino acids. Trimming removed 6 bases from V and 4 bases from J, with 13 bases in between. The germline V gene encodes CDR1 MDHEN and CDR2 SYDVKM. The DNA for the CDR3 is TGTGCCAGCAGCGCAACAGACAGGTACGAGCAGTACGTC. It codes for CASSATDRYEQYV.

This clonotype has more than one count but fewer than ten. This sequence joins TRBV7-2 and TRBJ1-4, with D perhaps TRBD1 (6 bases). V gave up 7 bases and J gave up 1 base, with 13 bases separating them. In germline, CDR1 is SGHTA, CDR2 FQGNSA. This CDR3 has 15 residues. This chain's CDR3 is CASTRDILTNEKLFF. The CDR3 DNA is TGTGCCAGCACCCGGGACATCCTAACTAATGAAAAACTGTTTTTT.

This clonotype appeared many times. This rearrangement joins TRBV20-1 to TRBJ2-1; D possibly uses TRBD1 or TRBD2 (5 bases each). Germline V CDR1 and CDR2: DFQATT, SNEGSKA (reference sequence). V lost 6 bases and J 6 bases, leaving 18 bases between the germline ends. The CDR3 runs 14 residues. The CDR3 here is CSAPPGALVNEQFF. Here the CDR3 DNA reads TGCAGTGCACCTCCCGGGGCTCTAGTCAATGAGCAGTTCTTC.

This clonotype appeared many times. The genes are TRBV28 and TRBJ2-1; 7 positions match TRBD1. CDR1 and CDR2 from the germline V gene are MDHEN and SYDVKM. This CDR3 spans 17 amino acids. V was clipped by 6 bases and J by 1 base; unmatched bases: 12. CDR3 nucleotides: TGTGCCAGCAGCGACCCGAAGACAGGGTTGTCCTACAATGAGCAGTTCTTC. Protein sequence: CASSDPKTGLSYNEQFF.

This clonotype was observed a handful of times. The genes are TRBV6-1 and TRBJ1-4; D is ambiguous. Germline CDR1 MNHNS, CDR2 SASEGT. Trimming shortened V by 6 bases and J by 0 bases, and 14 bases separated the two germline ends. The CDR3 is made up of 16 amino acids. CDR3 region: CASRIDRGATNEKLFF. Written as DNA, the CDR3 is TGTGCCAGCAGGATCGATCGAGGTGCAACTAATGAAAAACTGTTTTTT.

The chain has TRBV12-3 or TRBV12-4 and TRBJ1-5; the D is unclear. V lost 0 bases and J 4 bases, leaving 7 bases between the germline ends. This CDR3 comprises 14 residues. Here the CDR3 DNA reads TGTGCCAGCAGTTTAGCGCCCGGGAATCAGCCCCAGCATTTT. It codes for CASSLAPGNQPQHF.

At least ten counts were recorded for this clonotype. The rearrangement links TRBV10-3 to TRBJ2-3, with D maybe TRBD2 (5 bases). V dropped 2 bases and J dropped 6 bases, with 15 bases sitting between them. The germline gives CDR1 ENHRY, CDR2 SYGVKD. The CDR3 runs to 15 residues. The CDR3 loop is CAISEGGVSSDTQYF. DNA for the CDR3: TGTGCCATCAGTGAGGGAGGAGTTTCGAGCGATACGCAGTATTTT.

This clonotype was detected ten times or more. This chain connects TRBV20-1 to TRBJ2-3; D tentatively reads TRBD1 or TRBD2 (5 bases each). The germline gives CDR1 DFQATT, CDR2 SNEGSKA (reference sequence). V dropped 6 bases and J dropped 5 bases, with 21 bases sitting between them. The CDR3 covers 15 residues. For the CDR3, the DNA is TGCAGTGCCCACTCCCTTTTGAGGGGTCTAGATACGCAGTATTTT. This sequence encodes CSAHSLLRGLDTQYF.

This clonotype was seen ten or more times. The CDR3: CSARRQQRNNEQFF. The CDR3 DNA follows: TGCAGTGCTAGACGGCAGCAGCGAAACAATGAGCAGTTCTTC. The chain recombines TRBV20-1 with TRBJ2-1; no clear D. Between the trimmed V and J ends, which lost 2 bases and 5 bases, there was a span of 13 bases. The germline V gene has CDR1 DFQATT and CDR2 SNEGSKA (reference sequence). CDR3 length equals 14 residues.

This clonotype showed up many times. J is TRBJ1-1 and V is TRBV29-1; possible D gene TRBD1, 6 bases. Trimming removed 4 bases at V and 7 bases at J, with 16 bases between. Germline V gives CDR1 SQVTM, CDR2 ANQGSEA. CDR3 length: 13 residues. The CDR3 nucleotides read TGCAGCGTTGTAGTCATCGGAGGGGGTGAAGCTTTCTTT. Translating it yields CSVVVIGGGEAFF.

About this clonotype: A much larger clone is a single base away; this may be a read error. The chain has TRBV19 and TRBJ2-1; 9 nucleotides match TRBD2. The germline CDR1 and CDR2 sequences are LNHDA and SQIVND (reference sequence). The V gene end was trimmed by 5 bases and the J gene end by 8 bases; junction bases not matched to a gene: 10. This CDR3 region has 15 residues. For the CDR3, the DNA is TGTGCCAGTAGTGCCGCGGCGGGGGGGAGGTATGAGCAGTTCTTC. Translated, it gives CASSAAAGGRYEQFF. Full variable domain (outside the CDR3, taken from reference TRBV19 and TRBJ2-1): DGGITQSPKYLFRKEGQNVTLSCEQNLNHDAMYWYRQDPGQGLRLIYYSQIVNDFQKGDIAEGYSVSREKKESFPLTVTSAQKNPTAFYLCASSAAAGGRYEQFFGPGTRLTVL.

This clonotype has ten or more counts. The chain recombines TRBV10-3 with TRBJ2-1; D remains unclear. Germline loops: CDR1 ENHRY, CDR2 SYGVKD. V was cut by 2 bases and J by 3 bases, with 2 bases left in between. The length of the CDR3 is 12 residues. CDR3 sequence reads: CAISEDYNEQFF. The CDR3 bases are TGTGCCATCAGTGAGGACTACAATGAGCAGTTCTTC.

Ten or more counts support this clonotype. The J gene is TRBJ2-7, the V gene TRBV28; the match to TRBD2 covers 11 bases. Trimming removed 5 bases from V and 7 bases from J; junction bases left unmatched: 7. The length of the CDR3 is 14 residues. CDR1 and CDR2 (germline): MDHEN, SYDVKM. CDR3 in DNA: TGTGCCAGCAGTGAACTAGCGGGAGTAGAAGAGCAGTACTTC. Its translation: CASSELAGVEEQYF.

This clonotype was picked up many times. V is TRBV5-1 and J is TRBJ1-1, with D perhaps matching TRBD1 (5 bases). The germline gives CDR1 SGHRS, CDR2 YFSETQ. V was clipped by 0 bases and J by 5 bases, with 17 bases between them. This CDR3 region has 16 residues. CDR3 amino acids: CASSLVSGGTRTEAFF. The DNA of the CDR3 is TGCGCCAGCAGCTTGGTGTCAGGTGGGACGAGGACTGAAGCTTTCTTT.

In its sample, this clonotype was seen many times. The chain links TRBV7-9 to TRBJ2-1; no reliable D call. CDR1 is SEHNR, CDR2 FQNEAQ, per germline (reference sequence). The CDR3 is made up of 12 amino acids. Deletions cut 7 bases from V and 8 bases from J, with 12 bases between. CDR3 sequence (DNA): TGTGCCAGCACGCTAGTGCGTGATGAGCAGTTCTTC. It codes for CASTLVRDEQFF.

As to this clonotype: A clone one base away is much larger, so this may be a read error. This sequence joins TRBV7-2 and TRBJ2-5; possibly TRBD1 for D (6 bases). The germline gives CDR1 SGHTA, CDR2 FQGNSA. The CDR3 totals 16 residues. Written as DNA, the CDR3 is TGTGTCAGCAGCTTAACGCGAAGGACAGTACAAGAGACCCAGTACTTC. Amino acid sequence: CVSSLTRRTVQETQYF.

This clonotype was seen ten or more times. The rearrangement joins TRBV6-1 to TRBJ1-1; no reliable D call. This CDR3 has 12 amino acids. V was clipped by 10 bases and J by 2 bases, with 11 bases between them. Germline loops: CDR1 MNHNS, CDR2 SASEGT. The CDR3 loop is CATILTNTEAFF. The CDR3 DNA reads as TGTGCCACAATACTTACTAACACTGAAGCTTTCTTT.

V and J are TRBV29-1 and TRBJ2-2; D remains ambiguous. Trimming left V 0 bases short and J 0 bases short, with 5 bases between. The CDR3 is made up of 14 amino acids. Germline loops: CDR1 SQVTM, CDR2 ANQGSEA. CDR3 nucleotides: TGCAGCGTTGAAGAAACCCCGAACACCGGGGAGCTGTTTTTT. Protein sequence: CSVEETPNTGELFF.